There are a few counts of the clone carrying this T cell receptor beta chain. The target antigen is unknown. The record originates from a study of T-cell reconstitution after alpha-beta-depleted transplantation in children. The study's findings and limits: Approximately two months post-transplant, alpha-beta T cells reportedly originated from several hundred expanded graft clones. Diversity of TCRbeta at day 60 was high in some patients, arising from surviving recipient T cells and thymic progenitors.

J gave up 1 base and V 4 bases, and 1 base lay outside the gene matches. The CDR3 contains 13 residues. Germline values: CDR1 SQVTM, CDR2 ANQGSEA. Using unique molecular identifiers, the investigators prepared the TCRbeta library. TCRdb called the PCR reads again in MiXCR, with one record for every CDR3 protein. The sample carries fewer than 700,000 distinct CDR3 sequences, roughly 13% recorded once. This receptor was obtained from a male patient younger than 18 who had a stem cell transplant for acute myeloid leukemia, so the T cells may come from the graft donor. The chain is built from TRBV29-1 and TRBJ2-3; TRBD2 aligns across 8 bases. Specimen: PBMCs, mostly from graft donor cells, collected 360 days after TCRalphabeta/CD19-depleted stem cell transplant. In DNA, the CDR3 is TGCAGCGTTGCGGGACTAGGCACAGATACGCAGTATTTT. Residues: CSVAGLGTDTQYF.